This T cell receptor beta chain was sequenced during a study of blood T cell repertoires in COVID-19. Study-level information: Sources were T cells, B-cell-depleted T cells, or PBMCs; the material itself was cDNA or gDNA.

After removal of 6 bases from V and 10 bases from J, the junction contained 11 bases not matched to a gene. The CDR3 is 14 residues long. The germline CDR1 and CDR2 sequences are ENHRY and SYGVKD. Data came from immunoSEQ multiplex PCR; TCRdb stores just in-frame clones and leaves some out. Among over 400,000 clones, roughly nine tenths were seen once, and the ten largest hold 7% to 10%. This clonotype was obtained from a woman aged 60-75 years who had recovered from COVID-19. The rearrangement uses TRBV10-3 and TRBJ1-4, with 7 bases identical to TRBD1. Sequenced input: PBMCs or T cells enriched from blood (not recorded which). CDR3: CAISTTGAYRKLFF. As DNA, the CDR3 is TGTGCCATCAGCACTACAGGGGCGTACCGAAAACTGTTTTTT.